This record concerns one T cell receptor (beta chain) sequence. The antigen remains undetermined. The table came from immunoSEQ multiplex PCR; TCRdb's copy has only in-frame clones and leaves some out. The sample includes about 2.4 million clones, approximately 92% seen only once; the top ten take 0.13% to 0.15%. This CDR3 is built from 17 residues. Germline V CDR1 and CDR2: MDHEN, SYDVKM. Trimming cost V 5 bases and J 6 bases, with 23 bases left between them. This specimen comes from a study of shared clonotypes between healthy human individuals. General study findings and limits: Large depth notwithstanding, sorted-subset sequencing proved incomplete by rarefaction.

The sequenced sample consisted of naive CD4+ T cells sorted from blood. The subset: CD45RA+ positively selected. The sequence derives from a man aged 18 to 29 in good health. The J gene is TRBJ1-5, the V gene TRBV28; no firm D call. CDR3 sequence (DNA): TGTGCCAGCAGTCCCGAGGGATACCAAGGTGTTGGTCAGCCCCAGCATTTT. Translating gives CASSPEGYQGVGQPQHF.